This T cell receptor beta chain was identified during a study of T cells of healthy individuals. MiXCR, applied by TCRdb to the 5' RACE reads, yields one record per CDR3 protein. The sample holds about 96,000 distinct CDR3 sequences; 15% to 20% are singletons and the top ten take around 6.5%. This receptor was identified in a human donor in good health.

The CDR3 DNA reads TGTGCCAGCAGTTGGGGAGCGGGGGAGCAGTACTTC. Its translation: CASSWGAGEQYF. V usage is TRBV12-3 or TRBV12-4 and J usage is TRBJ2-7; 7 bases agree with TRBD2. The CDR3 sequence is 12 residues long. The V and J ends lost 4 bases and 7 bases, in that order; junction bases with no gene match: 4.